This passage covers 15 T cell receptor beta chains from one sample sequenced in a study of T cell responses to AZD1222 COVID-19 vaccine (dated by TCRdb to 2020 to 2023). This specimen's time point label, per the study, means: baseline before first vaccination. Libraries were built with the immunoSEQ multiplex PCR assay. What TCRdb holds here is the immuneACCESS table cut down to in-frame rearrangements. Part of the clones is not present; checked against another copy, under half of the missing clones reflect an unresolved V gene, and the others are unexplained. The sample profile shows 95,000 to 100,000 clones; approximately 90% of them were found once. 1% to 1.5% of the sample rests with the top ten. Sequenced here: peripheral blood, sampled on day 0 of AZD1222 vaccination. These receptors were collected from an adult in good health.

This clone appeared a few times. This chain uses TRBV3-1 (or the pseudogene TRBV3-2) with TRBJ1-5; D perhaps matches TRBD1 (6 bases). The germline V gene encodes CDR1 LGHDT and CDR2 YNNKEL (reference sequence). CDR3 length equals 15 residues. Trimming shortened V by 1 base and J by 4 bases, and 11 bases separated the two germline ends. The CDR3 spells CASSQGGQPNQPQHF. The DNA for the CDR3 is TGTGCCAGCAGCCAAGGAGGACAGCCTAATCAGCCCCAGCATTTT.

To note about this clone: The sample has other DNA sequences that encode this CDR3 too. This chain connects TRBV12-3 or TRBV12-4 to TRBJ1-6; no clear D. Deletions cut 2 bases from V and 10 bases from J, with 6 bases between. The CDR3 has 12 amino acids. CDR3 residues: CASSLSLSPLHF. The CDR3 DNA is TGTGCCAGCAGTTTATCATTGTCACCCCTCCACTTT.

The gene calls are TRBV21-1 and TRBJ2-7; TRBD2 is taken as the D call from the table, unchecked against the DNA. TRBV21-1 is assigned pseudogene status. The CDR3 extends over 15 amino acids. The DNA for the CDR3 is TGTGCCAGCAGCAAAGAAAGGGAGACTCCCCTAGAGCAGTACTTC. Its translation: CASSKERETPLEQYF.

This clone was found once. The chain employs TRBV5-1 and TRBJ2-2; a possible D gene is TRBD1 (5 bases). Per the germline V gene, CDR1 is SGHRS and CDR2 is YFSETQ. V lost 2 bases and J 6 bases, leaving 11 bases between the germline ends. This CDR3 contains 14 residues. The CDR3 sequence is CASSFSRAAGELFF. DNA for the CDR3: TGCGCCAGCAGCTTCAGCAGGGCGGCCGGGGAGCTGTTTTTT.

About this clone itself: Other DNA sequences in the same sample also yield this CDR3. The V call is TRBV12-3 or TRBV12-4, the J call TRBJ1-5, with D possibly matching TRBD1 (5 bases). The CDR3 contains 13 residues. Trimming left V 3 bases short and J 6 bases short, with 9 bases between. The CDR3 sequence: CASSLGVGQPQHF. The DNA of the CDR3 is TGTGCCAGCAGTTTGGGGGTAGGTCAGCCCCAGCATTTT.

The chain carries TRBV12-3 or TRBV12-4 and TRBJ1-4; maybe TRBD1 (6 bases). The CDR3 length is 13 residues. Trimming removed 10 bases from V and 4 bases from J, with 13 bases in between. In nucleotides, the CDR3 is TGTGCCACCGCAGGACAGATTAATGAAAAACTGTTTTTT. This translates into CATAGQINEKLFF.

This rearrangement joins TRBV10-2 to TRBJ1-5; D unresolved. In germline, CDR1 is WSHSY, CDR2 SAAADI. This CDR3 has 14 amino acids. Trimming cost V 3 bases and J 5 bases, with 11 bases left between them. The CDR3 nucleotides are TGCGCCAGCAGTGACGGGCCAGAGCATCAGCCCCAGCATTTT. This gives the protein CASSDGPEHQPQHF.

The chain couples TRBV19 to TRBJ1-5; TRBD1 is a possible D gene (5 bases). V lost 6 bases and J 3 bases, leaving 12 bases between the germline ends. Germline CDR1 LNHDA, CDR2 SQIVND (reference sequence). The CDR3 runs to 14 residues. The CDR3 DNA reads as TGTGCCAGTAGGGGGACTCCCTACAATCAGCCCCAGCATTTT. Amino acids: CASRGTPYNQPQHF. The full variable domain, rest sourced from reference TRBV19 and TRBJ1-5, is DGGITQSPKYLFRKEGQNVTLSCEQNLNHDAMYWYRQDPGQGLRLIYYSQIVNDFQKGDIAEGYSVSREKKESFPLTVTSAQKNPTAFYLCASRGTPYNQPQHFGDGTRLSIL.

This clone was seen only a few times. The chain's CDR3 is CASSEYWRGSTDTQYF. For the CDR3, the DNA is TGTGCCAGCAGTGAATATTGGCGGGGAAGCACAGATACGCAGTATTTT. J is TRBJ2-3 and V is TRBV6-1; tentatively, D is TRBD2 (6 bases). The V gene lost 2 bases and the J gene lost 0 bases, with 12 bases spanning the gap. CDR3 size: 16 residues. Germline V gives CDR1 MNHNS, CDR2 SASEGT.

In its sample, this clone was seen a few times. This chain uses TRBV6-4 with TRBJ2-6, with D tentatively TRBD1 (5 bases). Trimming pared 5 bases from V and 1 base from J, leaving 12 bases between. There are 16 residues in the CDR3. CDR1 and CDR2 from the germline V gene are MRHNA and SNTAGT. CDR3 sequence reads: CASSQTAGSGANVLTF. Written as DNA, the CDR3 is TGTGCCAGCAGTCAGACAGCTGGGTCTGGGGCCAACGTCCTGACTTTC.

This rearrangement joins TRBV19 to TRBJ1-4, with D possibly matching TRBD1 (5 bases). V dropped 8 bases and J dropped 6 bases, with 16 bases sitting between them. The CDR3 covers 14 residues. Germline-derived CDR1 and CDR2 are LNHDA and SQIVND (reference sequence). CDR3 nucleotides: TGTGCCAGTGGACCCCGGGACCCCGATGAAAAACTGTTTTTT. It yields the protein CASGPRDPDEKLFF.

V is TRBV7-2 and J is TRBJ2-1; weak D call: TRBD2 (6 bases). The germline CDR1 and CDR2 sequences are SGHTA and FQGNSA. Deletions cut 5 bases from V and 6 bases from J, with 14 bases between. The CDR3 has 14 amino acids. The CDR3 is CASSASTSSNEQFF. The CDR3 DNA reads TGTGCCAGCAGCGCCTCAACTAGCTCCAATGAGCAGTTCTTC.

The rearrangement joins TRBV11-3 to TRBJ2-1, with 9 bases fitting TRBD2. Trimming removed 3 bases from V and 4 bases from J; junction bases left unmatched: 4. The CDR3 is 15 amino acids. Germline CDR1 is SGHNT and CDR2 is YENEEA. CDR3 sequence reads: CASSFSAGGYNEQFF. CDR3 coding DNA: TGTGCCAGCAGCTTCTCCGCGGGGGGGTACAATGAGCAGTTCTTC.

This rearrangement joins TRBV13 to TRBJ2-3; 10 positions match TRBD1. This CDR3 region has 16 residues. The ends lost 0 bases at V and 4 bases at J; junction bases unmatched: 4. CDR1 is PRHDT and CDR2 is FYEKMQ in the germline V gene (reference sequence). CDR3 DNA: TGTGCCAGCAGCTTAGGAGACAGGGGGCCGTCAGATACGCAGTATTTT. Amino acids: CASSLGDRGPSDTQYF.

The V gene is TRBV21-1, the J gene TRBJ1-5; the D call of TRBD1 is as the table states it, not checked on the DNA. TRBV21-1 is deemed a pseudogene. The CDR3 extends over 19 amino acids. The CDR3 reads CASSKSSGQGARSNQPQHF. In DNA, the CDR3 is TGTGCCAGCAGCAAATCCTCAGGACAGGGGGCGAGAAGCAATCAGCCCCAGCATTTT.